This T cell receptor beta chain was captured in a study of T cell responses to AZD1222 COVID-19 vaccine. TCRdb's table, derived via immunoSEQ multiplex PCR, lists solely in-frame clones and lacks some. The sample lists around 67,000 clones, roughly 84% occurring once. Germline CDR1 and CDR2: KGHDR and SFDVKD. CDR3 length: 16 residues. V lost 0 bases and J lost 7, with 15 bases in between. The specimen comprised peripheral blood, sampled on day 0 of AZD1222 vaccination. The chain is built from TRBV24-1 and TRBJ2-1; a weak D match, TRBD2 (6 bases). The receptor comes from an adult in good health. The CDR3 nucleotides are TGTGCCACCAGTGATTTGGTCGGCGGGACCCAGAATGAGCAGTTCTTC. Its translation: CATSDLVGGTQNEQFF.